These 8 T cell receptor beta chains share one sample of origin, sequenced in a study of blood T cells in healthy people across ages. Then a second PCR, running roughly 7 to 11 cycles, was carried out with a sample-barcoded 5' primer and a J-beta primer mix. TCRdb reprocessed the 5' RACE reads via MiXCR and lists one record per CDR3 protein. The data contain about a million distinct CDR3 sequences, about 48% of them singletons. The material sequenced was blood. These receptors originate from a man between 25 and 39 years old in good health.

The V and J genes are TRBV5-1 and TRBJ2-1; the match to TRBD2 covers 8 bases. The J segment lost 2 bases and the V segment lost 7 bases, leaving 8 bases of the junction unmatched. CDR3 size: 15 residues. CDR1 is SGHRS, CDR2 YFSETQ, per germline. CDR3 protein: CASGRAGGPYNEQFF. The CDR3 DNA follows: TGCGCCAGCGGGCGGGCGGGGGGACCCTACAATGAGCAGTTCTTC.

The V call is TRBV11-1, the J call TRBJ2-3, with TRBD2 as a possible D gene (7 bases). V lost 5 bases, J lost 2 bases, and 20 bases lay in between. The germline V gene encodes CDR1 SGHAT and CDR2 FQDESV (reference sequence). The CDR3 spans 17 residues. The CDR3 coding sequence is TGTGCCAGCAGCCGAATCCTCCGGGGGGCCCTCACAGATACGCAGTATTTT. Protein product: CASSRILRGALTDTQYF.

The genes are TRBV24-1 and TRBJ1-5; D remains unclear. This CDR3 is 15 amino acids long. The ends were cut back, 5 bases at V and 0 bases at J, with 10 bases in the middle. CDR1 is KGHDR and CDR2 is SFDVKD in the germline V gene. The CDR3 loop is CATSGSDGSNQPQHF. CDR3 in DNA: TGTGCCACCAGTGGCTCCGACGGTAGCAATCAGCCCCAGCATTTT.

This clonotype was counted only a few times. The V and J genes are TRBV5-5 and TRBJ2-3; no clear D. Germline CDR1 reads SGHKS; CDR2 reads YYEKEE (reference sequence). The CDR3 sequence is 15 residues long. Between the trimmed V and J ends, which lost 0 bases and 2 bases, there was a span of 10 bases. Here the CDR3 DNA reads TGTGCCAGCAGCTTGGAACCGATAAACACAGATACGCAGTATTTT. Protein sequence: CASSLEPINTDTQYF. The full variable domain, completed using reference TRBV5-5 and TRBJ2-3, is DAGVTQSPTHLIKTRGQQVTLRCSPISGHKSVSWYQQVLGQGPQFIFQYYEKEERGRGNFPDRFSARQFPNYSSELNVNALLLGDSALYLCASSLEPINTDTQYFGPGTRLTVL.

CDR3 sequence: CASSFEPQAGGHEQYF. In nucleotides, the CDR3 is TGTGCCAGCAGTTTCGAGCCCCAGGCAGGGGGCCACGAGCAGTACTTC. The V call is TRBV28, the J call TRBJ2-7; 8 bases match TRBD1. The CDR3 contains 16 residues. Per the germline V gene, CDR1 is MDHEN and CDR2 is SYDVKM. Trimming cost V 3 bases and J 5 bases; bases outside gene matches: 12.

As regards this clonotype: A read error is likely, as this CDR3 ends without the conserved phenylalanine or tryptophan. V and J are TRBV2 and TRBJ2-5; no firm D call. The CDR3 covers 11 residues. Germline lookup yields CDR1 SNHLY and CDR2 FYNNEI. V was pared by 10 bases and J by 0 bases, with 6 bases between. DNA of the CDR3: TGTGCCAACTCGTACCAAGAGACCCAGTACTTA. Its protein product is CANSYQETQYL.

This clonotype has just a few counts. The chain joins TRBV7-2 to TRBJ2-1; 13 bases are shared with TRBD2. Germline CDR1 and CDR2: SGHTA and FQGNSA. After removal of 7 bases from V and 9 bases from J, the junction contained 6 bases not matched to a gene. The CDR3 is 14 residues long. CDR3 nucleotide sequence: TGTGCCAGCACGACTAGCGGGGGGTCCTTTGAGCAGTTCTTC. Translated: CASTTSGGSFEQFF. Full variable domain (rest looked up from reference TRBV7-2 and TRBJ2-1): GAGVSQSPSNKVTEKGKDVELRCDPISGHTALYWYRQSLGQGLEFLIYFQGNSAPDKSGLPSDRFSAERTGGSVSTLTIQRTQQEDSAVYLCASTTSGGSFEQFFGPGTRLTVL.

DNA of the CDR3: TGTGCCAGCAGCGCCGGCAGGGTCTCTGGGGCCAACGTCCTGACTTTC. It specifies CASSAGRVSGANVLTF. The gene calls are TRBV9 and TRBJ2-6; D is possibly TRBD1 (5 bases). The CDR3 runs 16 residues. CDR1 SGDLS and CDR2 YYNGEE come from the germline V gene. V was shortened by 3 bases and J by 0 bases, with 10 bases between the two germline ends.